The next 19 T cell receptor delta chains were all read from a single sample in a study of DNA immune sequencing with unique molecular identifiers. Primers for all 8 TRDV and 4 TRDJ genes amplified genomic DNA in 32-plex. Adapter PCR followed 3 barcoding PCR cycles that attached a 12-nucleotide UMI. TCRdb repeated clone calling on the multiplex PCR reads with CATT. The sample contains about 4,700 delta-chain clones, over 10% of which appear only once. The sample consisted of gamma-delta T cells enriched from blood buffy coat, or unenriched PBMCs (not recorded which). The receptors shown here come from a human donor in good health.

Remarks on this clone: TCRdb has a much larger clone's protein, which differs at residue 11 from the translation of this DNA, likely because of a read error; what is shown is the protein translated from the DNA. This sample includes further DNA sequences coding for the same CDR3. The genes are TRDV2 and TRDJ1, with TRDD3 matching over 13 bases. Germline lookup yields CDR1 GEAIGNYY and CDR2 EKD. The CDR3 spans 17 residues. J lost 3 bases, V lost 3 bases, and 9 bases had no gene match. The CDR3 reads CACDSLLGDTRADKLIF. As DNA, the CDR3 is TGTGCCTGTGACTCCTTACTGGGGGATACGAGGGCCGATAAACTCATCTTT.

This clone showed up many times. V and J are TRDV1 and TRDJ1; the match to TRDD3 covers 9 bases. The J gene is not listed in TCRdb, so it was assigned here from a DNA match to germline. After removal of 3 bases from V and 0 bases from J, the junction contained 29 bases not matched to a gene. From germline, CDR1 is TSWWSYY and CDR2 QGS. This CDR3 contains 24 residues. CDR3 amino acids: CALGDPKDRYWSGGFLLYTDKLIF. CDR3 DNA: TGTGCTCTTGGGGACCCCAAGGATAGGTACTGGTCTGGGGGATTCCTTTTGTACACCGATAAACTCATCTTT.

The rearrangement uses TRDV2 and TRDJ1, with TRDD3 matching over 13 bases. Germline assignment: CDR1 GEAIGNYY and CDR2 EKD. The V and J ends lost 3 bases and 0 bases, in that order; junction bases with no gene match: 18. This CDR3 region has 21 residues. This chain's CDR3 is CACDPLLTGGYAGEYTDKLIF. The CDR3 DNA sequence: TGTGCCTGTGACCCATTATTAACTGGGGGATACGCCGGGGAGTACACCGATAAACTCATCTTT.

The V gene lacks a call, and TRDJ1 is the J gene; the table gives TRDD3 as D, unverified against the DNA. This CDR3 has 16 amino acids. The CDR3 region is CALGELPILGDTVVIF. The CDR3 nucleotides read TGTGCTCTTGGGGAACTCCCTATACTGGGGGATACTGTGGTCATCTTT.

This clone was seen a few times. A far larger clone is one nucleotide away, so this likely arose from a read error. The same CDR3 also results from other DNA sequences found in this sample. The chain uses TRDV2 and TRDJ1; no definite D call. CDR3 size: 15 residues. Germline V gene lookup returns CDR1 GEAIGNYY and CDR2 EKD. Here the CDR3 reads CACDTVGSYTDKLIF. The CDR3 bases are TGTGCCTGCGACACCGTAGGGAGTTACACCGATAAACTCATCTTT.

As for this clone: This likely reflects a read error, since a far larger clone is one base away. The same CDR3 can be traced to other DNA sequences in this sample. The gene calls are TRDV2 and TRDJ1; 8 nucleotides agree with TRDD3. Per germline, CDR1 GEAIGNYY and CDR2 EKD. This CDR3 has 17 residues. The CDR3 reads CACDTLTGGHDTDKLIF. CDR3 coding DNA: TGTGCCTGTGACACCTTAACTGGGGGGCATGACACCGATAAACTCATATTT.

This clone was counted many times. The chain is built from TRDV1 and TRDJ1; TRDD3 matches 13 bases. Germline lookup yields CDR1 TSWWSYY and CDR2 QGS. V shed 3 bases, J shed 2 bases, and the junction held 30 bases outside the gene matches. CDR3 length equals 25 residues. The CDR3 sequence is CALGDPLFPSYPVPILGDTTDKLIF. The CDR3 bases are TGTGCTCTTGGGGATCCGCTGTTTCCTTCCTACCCCGTACCCATACTGGGGGATACGACCGATAAACTCATCTTT.

V and J are TRDV1 and TRDJ1, with D tentatively TRDD2 or TRDD3 (7 bases each). The J gene, absent from TCRdb, was called here by matching the DNA to germline. V lost 3 bases to trimming and J lost 0 bases, with 29 bases between them. Germline V gene sequence: CDR1 TSWWSYY, CDR2 QGS. This CDR3 has 21 residues. CDR3 loop: CALGETIFLSWWGTHTDKLIF. The CDR3 nucleotides are TGTGCTCTTGGGGAGACGATCTTCCTATCGTGGTGGGGGACACACACCGATAAACTCATCTTT.

A note on this clone: The protein in TCRdb stems from a much larger clone and differs at residue 10 from this DNA's translation, likely a read error; here the protein is translated from the DNA. Here the CDR3 reads CACDSLLGALNTDKLIF. DNA of the CDR3: TGTGCCTGTGACTCCCTCCTGGGGGCTCTCAACACCGATAAACTCATCTTT. V is TRDV2 and J is TRDJ1; 7 bases map to TRDD3. V gave up 3 bases and J gave up 0 bases; unmatched junction bases: 12. CDR3 length: 17 amino acids. The germline gives CDR1 GEAIGNYY, CDR2 EKD.

Concerning this clone: This likely stems from a read error, as it lies one base from a far larger clone. The same CDR3 can be traced to other DNA sequences in this sample. V usage is TRDV2 and J usage is TRDJ1, with 9 bases aligning to TRDD3. The CDR3 has 18 residues. V gave up 1 base and J gave up 0 bases; unmatched junction bases: 11. CDR1 and CDR2 from the germline V gene are GEAIGNYY and EKD. CDR3 in DNA: TGTGCCTGTGACACGTTACTAGGGGATACGCGAGACACCGATAAACTCATCTTT. Translated, it gives CACDTLLGDTRDTDKLIF.

Notes on this clone: TCRdb's protein for this DNA is that of a much larger clone and differs from the translation at residue 18, likely a read error; the protein shown is the DNA translation. The V gene is TRDV2, the J gene TRDJ3, with TRDD3 as a possible D gene (5 bases). CDR3 length: 19 amino acids. Germline V CDR1 and CDR2: GEAIGNYY, EKD. The CDR3 coding sequence is TGTGCCTGTGACACGGGGGGGCTACGGAGCTCCTGGGACACCCGACAGATGATTTTC. This sequence encodes CACDTGGLRSSWDTRQMIF.

This clone was seen repeatedly, ten times or more. TCRdb's entry gives the protein of a much larger clone, which mismatches this DNA's translation at residue 7, likely from a read error; the protein reported here is translated from the DNA. The CDR3 nucleotides read TGTGCCTGTGACAAGCTGGTGGATACGCAGGCCGATAAACTCATCTTT. This translates into CACDKLVDTQADKLIF. The V and J genes are TRDV2 and TRDJ1; 7 bases map to TRDD3. Trimming took 2 bases from V and 3 from J; bases not matched to a gene: 11. This CDR3 region has 16 residues. Germline V gene data show CDR1 as GEAIGNYY and CDR2 as EKD.

The rearrangement joins TRDV1 to TRDJ1; 7 positions agree with TRDD3. TCRdb does not report a J gene; here it was assigned by matching the DNA to germline references. The germline V gene has CDR1 TSWWSYY and CDR2 QGS. CDR3 length: 18 residues. V shed 3 bases and J 0 bases; nucleotides not matched to a gene: 13. The CDR3 loop is CALGEAGTGVMYTDKLIF. Written as DNA, the CDR3 is TGTGCTCTTGGGGAGGCAGGTACTGGGGTTATGTACACCGATAAACTCATCTTT.

A few counts support this clone. TCRdb's listed protein matches a much larger clone and diverges from this DNA's translation at residue 8, likely through a read error; the protein shown comes from the DNA. The chain joins TRDV2 to TRDJ3; D not certain. This CDR3 is built from 17 residues. The germline V gene has CDR1 GEAIGNYY and CDR2 EKD. The V gene lost 1 base and the J gene lost 0 bases, with 9 bases spanning the gap. In nucleotides, the CDR3 is TGTGCCTGTGACACATCGCCCACCTCCTGGGACACCCGACAGATGTTTTTC. It translates to CACDTSPTSWDTRQMFF.

Concerning this clone itself: TCRdb shows a much larger clone's protein in place of this DNA's translation, and the two differ at residue 3, likely through a read error; the protein shown is translated from the DNA. J is TRDJ1 and V is TRDV2; weak D call: TRDD3 (6 bases). CDR1 is GEAIGNYY, CDR2 EKD, per germline. This CDR3 comprises 20 residues. The CDR3 region has the DNA TGTGCCTTTGACACCGTGCTCGTCTGGGGATCCCAGCGGGAGTCCGATAAACTCATCTTT. Protein product: CAFDTVLVWGSQRESDKLIF.

This clone was counted between two and nine times. This sequence is one base from a far larger clone and is likely a read error. Different DNA sequences within this sample yield the same CDR3. The genes are TRDV2 and TRDJ1; TRDD3 matches 10 bases. Germline V lookup: CDR1 GEAIGNYY, CDR2 EKD. This CDR3 spans 19 amino acids. Trimming took 0 bases from V and 6 from J; bases not matched to a gene: 18. CDR3 in DNA: TGTGCCTGTGACACCCTTGTAGTGGGGGATACTGACCCCGGTAATAAACTCATCTTT. Residues: CACDTLVVGDTDPGNKLIF.

Concerning this clone: The protein in TCRdb stems from a much larger clone and differs at residue 18 from this DNA's translation, likely a read error; here the protein is translated from the DNA. The chain carries TRDV2 and TRDJ1, with TRDD3 identical over 8 bases. This CDR3 spans 20 amino acids. Germline V gene sequence: CDR1 GEAIGNYY, CDR2 EKD. The chain's CDR3 is CACDTLRVSGGHEYTDKVIF. The CDR3 DNA sequence: TGTGCCTGTGACACCCTGAGGGTTTCTGGGGGACACGAGTACACCGATAAAGTCATCTTT.

This clone was counted only a few times. TCRdb records a much larger clone's protein for this DNA, with a difference at residue 11 that likely arises from a read error; the protein given is the translation of the DNA. DNA of the CDR3: TGTGCCTGTGACAAGCTGGGGGATACGCAGGACGATAAACTCATCTTT. Its protein is CACDKLGDTQDDKLIF. The chain has TRDV2 and TRDJ1, with 12 bases identical to TRDD3. V was pared by 2 bases and J by 4 bases, with 7 bases of the junction left unmatched. The CDR3 consists of 16 residues. Germline V gene lookup returns CDR1 GEAIGNYY and CDR2 EKD.

This clone showed up just a few times. The translation of this DNA and the TCRdb protein of a much larger clone differ at residue 14, probably owing to a read error; the protein shown here is translated from the DNA. J is TRDJ3 and V is TRDV2, with D possibly being TRDD3 (6 bases). The CDR3 is made up of 18 amino acids. Germline CDR1 reads GEAIGNYY; CDR2 reads EKD. This CDR3 reads CACDTGWGSSWDTQQMFF. The CDR3 nucleotides are TGTGCCTGTGACACCGGCTGGGGAAGCTCCTGGGACACCCAACAGATGTTTTTC.